Listed here are 25 T cell receptor beta chains from one sample, sequenced in a study of CXCR3-negative and CXCR3-positive naive CD8 T cells (dated 2019 in TCRdb). Which antigens these TCRs recognize remains unknown. The sequencer listed for this sample is NextSeq 550. The Human TCR Profiling Kit (MiLaboratory) was used to prepare UMI-labeled 5' RACE TRB cDNA libraries. Each CDR3 protein sequence appears as one entry after TCRdb reprocessed the reads, and no DNA is included. The sample table on file contains under 85,000 distinct CDR3 sequences. Of the sample, 0.55% to 0.85% is held by the ten largest clones. General findings and caveats noted by the study authors: TRB CDR3s from CXCR3-positive naive cells showed higher hydrophobicity (lower Kidera factor 4), lower energy, and higher strength and volume indices than CXCR3-negative naive cells.

The material sequenced was naive CXCR3+ CD8+ T cells from blood. Read against the paper, the sample's cell subset or site label means: CD45RO-CCR7+CD27+CD95- naive CD8+ T cells expressing CXCR3 (TNR3+). The receptors were gathered from a human donor in good health. Some clones in this sample may be carry-over from other donors' samples.

The V gene is TRBV24-1, the J gene TRBJ2-1; without DNA, the TCRdb call of TRBD1 cannot be checked. Germline CDR1 and CDR2: KGHDR and SFDVKD. The length of the CDR3 is 15 residues. The CDR3 loop reads CATSVLRDVNNEQFF.

This chain links TRBV20-1 with TRBJ2-7. CDR1 DFQATT and CDR2 SNEGSKA come from the germline V gene (reference sequence). The CDR3 length is 15 residues. CDR3 residues: CSARDVVGVWYEQYF.

The chain employs TRBV20-1 and TRBJ2-7. Germline V CDR1 and CDR2: DFQATT, SNEGSKA (reference sequence). The CDR3 has 13 amino acids. This chain's CDR3 is CSARSTSAYEQYF.

The gene calls are TRBV20-1 and TRBJ2-1; the D call from TCRdb, TRBD1, cannot be confirmed without DNA. The germline V gene has CDR1 DFQATT and CDR2 SNEGSKA (reference sequence). This CDR3 is 15 amino acids long. The CDR3 is CSARDPLGGTDEQFF.

The chain recombines TRBV7-9 with TRBJ1-1. Germline V gene lookup returns CDR1 SEHNR and CDR2 FQNEAQ (reference sequence). This CDR3 region has 15 residues. The CDR3 sequence: CASSLAYGLNTEAFF.

The chain joins TRBV4-3 to TRBJ2-2; TCRdb outputs TRBD2, but without DNA this stays unchecked. The CDR3 length is 17 residues. Looked up from germline, CDR1 is LGHNA and CDR2 is YSLEER. The CDR3 sequence: CASSQDSLAGKGRELFF.

The chain carries TRBV28 and TRBJ2-7; TCRdb's D call of TRBD1 is untestable without DNA. Per the germline V gene, CDR1 is MDHEN and CDR2 is SYDVKM. The CDR3 is 14 amino acids. The chain's CDR3 is CASRTRQGIDEQYF.

The V and J genes are TRBV29-1 and TRBJ2-7. CDR1 is SQVTM, CDR2 ANQGSEA, per germline. This CDR3 is built from 15 residues. CDR3 sequence: CSVEDLAGNSYEQYF.

The chain uses TRBV19 and TRBJ1-2; the TRBD1 assignment by TCRdb is unverifiable without DNA. Germline values: CDR1 LNHDA, CDR2 SQIVND (reference sequence). The CDR3 sequence is 12 residues long. CDR3 amino acids: CASRPGPYGYTF. Combining the CDR3 with reference TRBV19 and TRBJ1-2 gives the whole variable domain DGGITQSPKYLFRKEGQNVTLSCEQNLNHDAMYWYRQDPGQGLRLIYYSQIVNDFQKGDIAEGYSVSREKKESFPLTVTSAQKNPTAFYLCASRPGPYGYTFGSGTRLTVV.

The rearrangement links TRBV7-9 to TRBJ1-4. Germline V CDR1 and CDR2: SEHNR, FQNEAQ (reference sequence). This CDR3 has 14 amino acids. CDR3 amino acids: CATEHIEVDEKLFF.

The V and J genes are TRBV12-3 or TRBV12-4 and TRBJ2-2; lacking DNA, the TRBD2 call made by TCRdb goes unchecked. This CDR3 is 15 amino acids long. The CDR3 loop reads CASSPVEGNTGELFF.

The CDR3 here is CSVEVAHGYTF. The chain recombines TRBV29-1 with TRBJ1-2. This CDR3 region has 11 residues. Germline V gene sequence: CDR1 SQVTM, CDR2 ANQGSEA. Using reference TRBV29-1 and TRBJ1-2 for the parts outside the CDR3, the full variable domain is SAVISQKPSRDICQRGTSLTIQCQVDSQVTMMFWYRQQPGQSLTLIATANQGSEATYESGFVIDKFPISRPNLTFSTLTVSNMSPEDSSIYLCSVEVAHGYTFGSGTRLTVV.

The chain links TRBV18 to TRBJ2-7. CDR3 length: 15 residues. Looked up from germline, CDR1 is KGHSH and CDR2 is LQKENI. CDR3 in amino acids: CASSRTGGELLEQYF.

The gene calls are TRBV27 and TRBJ2-2. Per germline, CDR1 MNHEY and CDR2 SMNVEV (reference sequence). CDR3 length: 15 amino acids. The chain's CDR3 is CASSLLAGSTGELFF.

The V gene is TRBV4-2, the J gene TRBJ2-5; checking the TCRdb D call of TRBD2 is not possible without DNA. The CDR3 extends over 13 amino acids. Per germline, CDR1 LGHNA and CDR2 YNFKEQ. The CDR3 region is CASRGTSQETQYF.

The gene calls are TRBV7-9 and TRBJ2-7; TCRdb lists TRBD1, though no DNA is available to test this call. Germline V gives CDR1 SEHNR, CDR2 FQNEAQ (reference sequence). The length of the CDR3 is 15 residues. The CDR3 loop is CASSSREQGVNEQYF.

The chain is built from TRBV12-3 or TRBV12-4 and TRBJ2-1; checking the TCRdb D call of TRBD2 is not possible without DNA. The CDR3 is 12 amino acids. CDR3 in amino acids: CASSPISDEQFF.

This chain links TRBV4-3 with TRBJ2-7; TCRdb proposes TRBD1, but this gene call is untestable without DNA. Germline V gene data show CDR1 as LGHNA and CDR2 as YSLEER. The CDR3 is made up of 16 amino acids. The CDR3 is CASSQLGTDNTYEQYF.

The V call is TRBV30, the J call TRBJ1-1; TCRdb calls TRBD1, which cannot be checked without DNA. Germline-derived CDR1 and CDR2 are GTSNPN and SVGIG (reference sequence). This CDR3 is built from 18 residues. The CDR3 sequence: CAWSPPLWTGEGNTEAFF.

The chain combines TRBV18 with TRBJ2-3; TCRdb's D call, TRBD2, is unchecked because there is no DNA. This CDR3 spans 14 amino acids. Germline V gene lookup returns CDR1 KGHSH and CDR2 LQKENI. CDR3: CASSLPSATDTQYF.

The V and J genes are TRBV27 and TRBJ2-7; TCRdb's D call, TRBD1, is unchecked because there is no DNA. Germline CDR1 reads MNHEY; CDR2 reads SMNVEV (reference sequence). The CDR3 sequence is 14 residues long. The chain's CDR3 is CASSQGQSPYEQYF.

The CDR3 sequence: CASSARSTGTSGGKNEQFF. The rearrangement joins TRBV7-2 to TRBJ2-1; TCRdb reports TRBD2, a call that lacks DNA to check it against. Germline V lookup: CDR1 SGHTA, CDR2 FQGNSA. The CDR3 consists of 19 residues.

V is TRBV7-9 and J is TRBJ2-3. The CDR3 loop spans 13 amino acids. Germline loops: CDR1 SEHNR, CDR2 FQNEAQ (reference sequence). The CDR3 is CASSPRSRDTQYF.

The rearrangement links TRBV5-1 to TRBJ2-1; as DNA is missing, the TRBD1 call by TCRdb cannot be tested. CDR1 is SGHRS, CDR2 YFSETQ, per germline. The CDR3 runs to 14 residues. CDR3 protein: CASSLKTAYNEQFF.

The chain recombines TRBV9 with TRBJ1-2. The V gene's germline CDR1 is SGDLS and CDR2 YYNGEE. The CDR3 consists of 14 residues. CDR3 region: CASSPRGVSDGYTF.